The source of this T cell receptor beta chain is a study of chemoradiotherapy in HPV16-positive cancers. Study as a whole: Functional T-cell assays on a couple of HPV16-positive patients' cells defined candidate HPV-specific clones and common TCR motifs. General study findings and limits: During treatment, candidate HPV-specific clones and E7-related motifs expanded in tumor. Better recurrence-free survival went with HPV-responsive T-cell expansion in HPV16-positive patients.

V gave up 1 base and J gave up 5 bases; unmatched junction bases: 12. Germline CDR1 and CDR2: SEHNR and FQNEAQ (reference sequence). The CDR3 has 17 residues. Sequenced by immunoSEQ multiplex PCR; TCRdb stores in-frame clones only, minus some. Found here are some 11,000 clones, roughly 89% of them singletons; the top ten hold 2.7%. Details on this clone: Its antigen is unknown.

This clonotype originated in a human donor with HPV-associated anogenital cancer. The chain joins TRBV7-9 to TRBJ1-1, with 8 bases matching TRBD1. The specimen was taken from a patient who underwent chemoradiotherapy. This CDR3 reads CASSLDWGRGRRTEAFF. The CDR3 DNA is TGTGCCAGCAGCTTAGATTGGGGCAGGGGGCGCCGGACTGAAGCTTTCTTT.